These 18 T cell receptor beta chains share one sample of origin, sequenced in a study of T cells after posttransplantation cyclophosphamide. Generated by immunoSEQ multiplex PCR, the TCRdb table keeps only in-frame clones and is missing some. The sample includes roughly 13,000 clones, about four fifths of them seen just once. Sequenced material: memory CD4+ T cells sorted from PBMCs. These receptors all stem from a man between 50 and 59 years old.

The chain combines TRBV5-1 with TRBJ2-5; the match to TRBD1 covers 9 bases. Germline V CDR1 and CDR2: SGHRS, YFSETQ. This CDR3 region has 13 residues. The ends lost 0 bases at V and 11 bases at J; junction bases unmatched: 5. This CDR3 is CASSLETGGEQYF. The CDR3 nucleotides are TGCGCCAGCAGCTTGGAGACAGGGGGTGAGCAGTACTTC.

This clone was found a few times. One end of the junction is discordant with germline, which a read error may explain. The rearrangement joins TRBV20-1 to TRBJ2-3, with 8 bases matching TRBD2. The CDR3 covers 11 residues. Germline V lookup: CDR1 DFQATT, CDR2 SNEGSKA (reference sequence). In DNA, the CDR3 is TGCAGTGCTTCCCGAGCGGGAGACTTCTCCTTT. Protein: CSASRAGDFSF.

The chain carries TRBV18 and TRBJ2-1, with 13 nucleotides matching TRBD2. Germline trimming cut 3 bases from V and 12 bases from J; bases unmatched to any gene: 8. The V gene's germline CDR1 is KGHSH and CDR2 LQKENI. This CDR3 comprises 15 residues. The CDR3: CASSPATSGGRGQFF. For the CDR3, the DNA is TGTGCCAGCTCACCCGCGACTAGCGGGGGGCGAGGGCAGTTCTTC.

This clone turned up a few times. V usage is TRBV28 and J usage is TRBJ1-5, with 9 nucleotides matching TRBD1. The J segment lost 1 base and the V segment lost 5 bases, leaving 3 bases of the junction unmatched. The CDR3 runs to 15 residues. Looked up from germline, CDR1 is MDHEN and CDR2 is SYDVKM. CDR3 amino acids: CASSRTGVSNQPQHF. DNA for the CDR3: TGTGCCAGCAGTAGGACAGGGGTGAGCAATCAGCCCCAGCATTTT.

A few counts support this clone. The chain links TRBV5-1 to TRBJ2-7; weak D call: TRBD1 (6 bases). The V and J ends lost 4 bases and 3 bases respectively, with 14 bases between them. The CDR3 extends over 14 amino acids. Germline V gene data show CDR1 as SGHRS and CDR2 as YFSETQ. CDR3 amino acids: CASSLTGTNYEQYF. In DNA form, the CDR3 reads TGCGCCAGCAGCCTGACCGGGACAAACTACGAGCAGTACTTC.

The CDR3 spells CASSPRGGAPNEKLFF. CDR3 nucleotides: TGTGCCAGCTCACCACGAGGGGGGGCGCCTAATGAAAAACTGTTTTTT. The rearrangement links TRBV18 to TRBJ1-4, with D perhaps TRBD1 (6 bases). Trimming took 1 base from V and 3 from J, leaving 12 bases between them. The CDR3 is 16 amino acids. Germline V gene lookup returns CDR1 KGHSH and CDR2 LQKENI.

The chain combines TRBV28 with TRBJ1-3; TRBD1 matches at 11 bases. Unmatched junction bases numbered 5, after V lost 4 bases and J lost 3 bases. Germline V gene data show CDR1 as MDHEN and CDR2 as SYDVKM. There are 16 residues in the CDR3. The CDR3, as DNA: TGTGCCAGCAGTTCAAGGACAGGGGGCAGTGGAAACACCATATATTTT. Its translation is CASSSRTGGSGNTIYF.

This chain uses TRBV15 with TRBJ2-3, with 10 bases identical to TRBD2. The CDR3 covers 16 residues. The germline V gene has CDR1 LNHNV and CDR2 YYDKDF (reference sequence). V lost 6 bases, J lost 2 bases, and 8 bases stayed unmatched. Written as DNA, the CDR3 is TGTGCCACCAGAGTTAGCGGGGGGAAACTCACAGATACGCAGTATTTT. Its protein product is CATRVSGGKLTDTQYF.

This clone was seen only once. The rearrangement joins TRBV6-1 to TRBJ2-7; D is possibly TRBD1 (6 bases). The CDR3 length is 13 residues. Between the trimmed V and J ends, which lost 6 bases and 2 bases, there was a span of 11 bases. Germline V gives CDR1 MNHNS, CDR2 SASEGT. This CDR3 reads CASSLTGAYEQYF. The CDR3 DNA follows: TGTGCCAGCAGCTTGACAGGAGCCTACGAGCAGTACTTC.

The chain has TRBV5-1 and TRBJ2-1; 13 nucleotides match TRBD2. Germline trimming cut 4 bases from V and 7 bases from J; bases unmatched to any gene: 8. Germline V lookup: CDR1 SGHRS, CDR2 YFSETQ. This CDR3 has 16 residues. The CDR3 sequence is CASSLTLAGGPNEQFF. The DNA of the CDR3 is TGCGCCAGCAGCCTCACACTAGCGGGAGGGCCGAATGAGCAGTTCTTC.

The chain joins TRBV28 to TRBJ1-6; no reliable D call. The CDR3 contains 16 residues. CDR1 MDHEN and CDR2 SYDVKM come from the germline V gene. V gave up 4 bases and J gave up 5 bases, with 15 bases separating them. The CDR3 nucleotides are TGTGCCAGCAGTTCATCGCCGGGGTACAATAATTCACCCCTCCACTTT. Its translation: CASSSSPGYNNSPLHF. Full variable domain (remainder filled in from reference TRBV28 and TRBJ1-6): DVKVTQSSRYLVKRTGEKVFLECVQDMDHENMFWYRQDPGLGLRLIYFSYDVKMKEKGDIPEGYSVSREKKERFSLILESASTNQTSMYLCASSSSPGYNNSPLHFGNGTRLTVT.

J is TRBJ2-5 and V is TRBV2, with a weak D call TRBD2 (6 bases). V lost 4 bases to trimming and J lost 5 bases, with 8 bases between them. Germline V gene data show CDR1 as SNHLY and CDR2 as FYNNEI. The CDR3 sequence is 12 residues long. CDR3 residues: CASSVREETQYF. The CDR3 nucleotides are TGTGCCAGCAGTGTTCGGGAGGAGACCCAGTACTTC.

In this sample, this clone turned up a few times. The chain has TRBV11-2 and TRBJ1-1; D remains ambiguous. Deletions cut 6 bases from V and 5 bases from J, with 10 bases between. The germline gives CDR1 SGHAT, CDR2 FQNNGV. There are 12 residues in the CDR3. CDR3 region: CASRVVQTEAFF. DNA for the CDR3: TGTGCCAGCAGGGTGGTACAGACTGAAGCTTTCTTT.

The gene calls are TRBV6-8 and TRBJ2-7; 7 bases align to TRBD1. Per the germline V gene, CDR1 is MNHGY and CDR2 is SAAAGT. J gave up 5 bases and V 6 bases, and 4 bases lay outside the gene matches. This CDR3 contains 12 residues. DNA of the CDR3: TGTGCCAGCAGGACAGGGACCCACGAGCAGTACTTC. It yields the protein CASRTGTHEQYF.

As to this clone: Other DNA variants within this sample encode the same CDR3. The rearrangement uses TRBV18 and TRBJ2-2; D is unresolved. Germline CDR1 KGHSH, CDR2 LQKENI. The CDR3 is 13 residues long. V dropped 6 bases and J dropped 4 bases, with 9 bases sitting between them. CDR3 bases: TGTGCCAGCTCTCCCTCGGGCACCGGGGAGCTGTTTTTT. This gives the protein CASSPSGTGELFF.

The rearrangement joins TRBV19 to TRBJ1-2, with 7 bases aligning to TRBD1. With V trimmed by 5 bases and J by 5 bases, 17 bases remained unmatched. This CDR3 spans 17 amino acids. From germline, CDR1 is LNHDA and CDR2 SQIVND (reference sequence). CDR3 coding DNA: TGTGCCAGTAGTGGGTGGTACCGGGACAGTCTACATTATGGCTACACCTTC. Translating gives CASSGWYRDSLHYGYTF.

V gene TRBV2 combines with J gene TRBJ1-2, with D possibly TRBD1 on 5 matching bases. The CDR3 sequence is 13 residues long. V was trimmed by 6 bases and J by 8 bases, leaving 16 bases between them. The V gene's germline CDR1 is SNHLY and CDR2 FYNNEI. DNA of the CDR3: TGTGCCAGCAGGGTAGACAGATCACGGGGCTACACCTTC. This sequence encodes CASRVDRSRGYTF.

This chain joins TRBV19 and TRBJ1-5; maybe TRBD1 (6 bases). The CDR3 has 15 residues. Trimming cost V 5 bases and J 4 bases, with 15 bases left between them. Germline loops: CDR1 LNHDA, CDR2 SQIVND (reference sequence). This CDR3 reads CASSPLRGFNQPQHF. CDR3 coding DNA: TGTGCCAGTAGTCCTCTCAGGGGTTTTAATCAGCCCCAGCATTTT.